A single sample gave rise to the 24 T cell receptor beta chains below, sequenced in a study of immune characterization of retroperitoneal liposarcoma. One entry per CDR3 protein, called by TCRdb with MiXCR from the PCR reads. Here the sample spans fewer than 9,500 distinct CDR3 sequences, around 40% being singletons. Sequenced sample: tumor tissue. The source of these receptors is a male donor with retroperitoneal liposarcoma.

This clonotype was counted a few times. The chain has TRBV6-1 and TRBJ1-2; no reliable D call. This CDR3 comprises 13 residues. V shed 2 bases and J shed 9 bases, with 13 bases lying between them. In germline, CDR1 is MNHNS, CDR2 SASEGT. The DNA of the CDR3 is TGTGCCAGCAGTGAATTGGATTCTCGGAGCTACACCTTC. Translating it yields CASSELDSRSYTF.

The chain carries TRBV10-2 and TRBJ2-1; 11 nucleotides align to TRBD2. Germline trimming cut 2 bases from V and 2 bases from J; bases unmatched to any gene: 8. This CDR3 contains 18 residues. Germline V gene data show CDR1 as WSHSY and CDR2 as SAAADI. CDR3 residues: CASSEDGLAGVTYNEQFF. The CDR3 DNA follows: TGCGCCAGCAGTGAGGACGGACTAGCGGGTGTAACCTACAATGAGCAGTTCTTC.

Comment on this clonotype: The final CDR3 position lacks the conserved phenylalanine or tryptophan, pointing to a likely read error. It is unclear where the CDR3 begins or ends on the DNA, so no DNA is shown, and the CDR3 is as TCRdb lists it. V usage is TRBV6-5 and J usage is TRBJ2-4; TRBD2, the table's D call, lacks a check against the DNA. The CDR3 extends over 21 residues, inclusive of both ends. CDR1 and CDR2 (germline): MNHEY, SVGAGI. This CDR3 reads CASSDPGLAGTYSYNEQFFGP.

This chain links TRBV15 with TRBJ2-3, with 8 bases lining up with TRBD2. The CDR3 is 15 residues long. With 0 bases clipped from V and 1 base from J, the junction kept 0 bases outside the gene matches. Germline CDR1 LNHNV, CDR2 YYDKDF (reference sequence). This chain's CDR3 is CATSRERGGTDTQYF. In DNA, the CDR3 is TGTGCCACCAGCAGAGAGCGGGGGGGCACAGATACGCAGTATTTT.

The chain is built from TRBV27 and TRBJ2-1; 7 bases map to TRBD1. V lost 6 bases and J lost 13; bases outside the gene matches: 21. Germline-derived CDR1 and CDR2 are MNHEY and SMNVEV (reference sequence). The CDR3 totals 16 residues. The CDR3 DNA follows: TGTGCCAGCAGCGCTCGCCCAGAGGGACAGAAGGAGACCCAGTTCTTC. Amino acid sequence: CASSARPEGQKETQFF.

This chain uses TRBV6-5 with TRBJ2-1; D unresolved. CDR1 is MNHEY, CDR2 SVGAGI, per germline. This CDR3 is 12 amino acids long. V lost 5 bases and J 6 bases, leaving 8 bases between the germline ends. CDR3: CASSEYSNEQFF. The DNA for the CDR3 is TGTGCCAGCAGTGAATACAGCAATGAGCAGTTCTTC.

The chain has TRBV11-3 and TRBJ2-1; D possibly uses TRBD1 or TRBD2 (5 bases each). TRBJ2-7 matches the DNA end more closely, so the J call is doubtful. CDR1 and CDR2 (germline): SGHNT, YENEEA. CDR3 length equals 12 residues. This chain's CDR3 is CASSLGGHEQYF. The CDR3 DNA sequence: TGTGCCAGCAGCTTAGGGGGACACGAGCAGTACTTC.

A word on this clonotype: A read error may be the cause here, since a much bigger clone is one base away. The chain uses TRBV7-8 and TRBJ2-1; 7 positions match TRBD2. TRBJ2-7 matches the DNA end more closely, so the J call is doubtful. The CDR3 spans 16 residues. The germline CDR1 and CDR2 sequences are SGHVS and FQNEAQ. CDR3: CASSLESGMSYNEQYF. The CDR3 DNA reads as TGTGCCAGCAGCTTAGAAAGCGGGATGTCCTACAATGAGCAGTACTTC.

The chain has TRBV27 and TRBJ2-3; no clear D. The ends were cut back, 2 bases at V and 0 bases at J, with 12 bases in the middle. The CDR3 contains 16 residues. Germline V gives CDR1 MNHEY, CDR2 SMNVEV (reference sequence). CDR3 loop: CASSLNPMGSTDTQYF. The CDR3 bases are TGTGCCAGCAGTTTAAATCCTATGGGTAGCACAGATACGCAGTATTTT.

This CDR3 is CASRGQGSYEQFF. DNA of the CDR3: TGTGCCAGCAGGGGACAGGGGAGTTACGAGCAGTTCTTC. J is TRBJ2-1 and V is TRBV6-1, with 10 bases matching TRBD1. The germline gives CDR1 MNHNS, CDR2 SASEGT. There are 13 residues in the CDR3. Trimming removed 6 bases from V and 10 bases from J; junction bases left unmatched: 6.

V and J are TRBV10-2 and TRBJ1-2; D remains ambiguous. Per germline, CDR1 WSHSY and CDR2 SAAADI. The V end lost 3 bases, the J end lost 6 bases, and 14 bases lay between the germline ends. This CDR3 is built from 14 residues. CDR3 sequence: CASSELRANHGYTF. The CDR3 nucleotides are TGCGCCAGCAGTGAATTGCGGGCAAACCATGGCTACACCTTC.

The chain has TRBV6-1 and TRBJ2-2; the D is unclear. Germline V gene sequence: CDR1 MNHNS, CDR2 SASEGT. CDR3 size: 14 residues. The V end lost 5 bases, the J end lost 4 bases, and 11 bases lay between the germline ends. CDR3 in amino acids: CASSYTASTGELFF. For the CDR3, the DNA is TGTGCCAGCAGTTATACCGCGTCCACCGGGGAGCTGTTTTTT.

Sample share makes this clonotype medium-sized. V usage is TRBV7-6 and J usage is TRBJ2-1, with 10 bases identical to TRBD2. CDR1 SGHVS and CDR2 FNYEAQ come from the germline V gene. This CDR3 comprises 15 residues. Trimming at V came to 5 bases and at J to 5 bases, leaving 6 bases not matched to a gene. Here the CDR3 DNA reads TGTGCCAGCAGCCCTCGGACTAGCGGCAACAATGAGCAGTTCTTC. Amino acids: CASSPRTSGNNEQFF.

This chain connects TRBV6-6 to TRBJ2-1; 9 positions match TRBD2. V lost 6 bases and J lost 2; bases outside the gene matches: 5. Germline loops: CDR1 MNHNY, CDR2 SVGAGI (reference sequence). The CDR3 is made up of 15 amino acids. CDR3 in DNA: TGTGCCAGCAGATTTAGCGGGAGCACCTACAATGAGCAGTTCTTC. It specifies CASRFSGSTYNEQFF.

The chain joins TRBV6-6 to TRBJ2-3, with TRBD2 matching over 8 bases. Germline-derived CDR1 and CDR2 are MNHNY and SVGAGI (reference sequence). The V and J ends lost 6 bases and 0 bases, in that order; junction bases with no gene match: 11. The CDR3 consists of 17 residues. The CDR3 coding sequence is TGTGCCAGCAGGCGATGGGCTAGCGGGTTTAGCACAGATACGCAGTATTTT. It translates to CASRRWASGFSTDTQYF.

The J gene is TRBJ2-1, the V gene TRBV7-2; 9 nucleotides line up with TRBD1. The J call may be incorrect, as the DNA end agrees better with TRBJ2-7. Per germline, CDR1 SGHTA and CDR2 FQGNSA. This CDR3 has 15 amino acids. DNA for the CDR3: TGTGCCAGCAGCATGACCGGGACAGGGTCGCACGAGCAGTACTTC. Translation: CASSMTGTGSHEQYF.

By share of the sample, this clonotype is hyperexpanded. The chain joins TRBV6-6 to TRBJ2-3; no clear D gene. Between the trimmed V and J ends, which lost 0 bases and 4 bases, there was a span of 14 bases. This CDR3 contains 16 residues. Germline-derived CDR1 and CDR2 are MNHNY and SVGAGI (reference sequence). The CDR3 DNA sequence: TGTGCCAGCAGTTACTCCCCTGCTTCCCCGCCAGATACGCAGTATTTT. Translation gives CASSYSPASPPDTQYF.

The V call is TRBV27, the J call TRBJ2-5; D is unclear. CDR3 length: 13 amino acids. Trimming took 5 bases from V and 10 from J, leaving 17 bases between them. CDR1 is MNHEY, CDR2 SMNVEV, per germline (reference sequence). CDR3 in amino acids: CASSPHRRYVQYF. The CDR3 coding sequence is TGTGCCAGCAGTCCTCATCGGCGGTACGTCCAGTACTTC.

The chain has TRBV6-6 and TRBJ1-3; TRBD1 agrees at 9 bases. The trim removed 0 bases at V and 3 bases at J, leaving 12 bases unmatched. CDR3 size: 19 residues. Germline V CDR1 and CDR2: MNHNY, SVGAGI (reference sequence). The CDR3 loop reads CASSYSPTRQGGYGNTIYF. CDR3 coding DNA: TGTGCCAGCAGTTACTCGCCGACCAGACAGGGGGGTTATGGAAACACCATATATTTT.

The V gene is TRBV6-1, the J gene TRBJ2-5, with D uncertain. Germline V CDR1 and CDR2: MNHNS, SASEGT. V was cut by 1 base and J by 2 bases, with 14 bases left in between. This CDR3 contains 16 residues. The CDR3 coding sequence is TGTGCCAGCAGTGAAGGGAAACATGCCATACAAGAGACCCAGTACTTC. As protein: CASSEGKHAIQETQYF.

This clonotype showed up many times. This sequence joins TRBV7-2 and TRBJ1-1; 8 bases are a match to TRBD1. J gave up 6 bases and V 5 bases, and 14 bases lay outside the gene matches. The CDR3 totals 16 residues. The germline gives CDR1 SGHTA, CDR2 FQGNSA. In DNA, the CDR3 is TGTGCCAGCAGCCCCGGACCGTTAGACAGGGGAGCTGAAGCTTTCTTT. Protein: CASSPGPLDRGAEAFF.

A few counts support this clonotype. The chain combines TRBV12-3 or TRBV12-4 with TRBJ2-1; TRBD1 agrees at 7 bases. This CDR3 spans 13 amino acids. The V gene end was trimmed by 3 bases and the J gene end by 10 bases; junction bases not matched to a gene: 6. The CDR3 loop reads CASSFRQGSEQFF. CDR3 bases: TGTGCCAGCAGTTTCCGACAGGGAAGCGAGCAGTTCTTC.

This chain uses TRBV6-4 with TRBJ2-5; the D gene is possibly TRBD2 (6 bases). The J call could be wrong; TRBJ2-1 is a better fit for the DNA end. The CDR3 runs to 14 residues. Germline CDR1 MRHNA, CDR2 SNTAGT. CDR3 residues: CASSTRDSAPEQFF. The CDR3 DNA reads TGTGCCAGCAGTACCCGGGACTCAGCCCCTGAGCAGTTCTTC.

V and J are TRBV10-1 and TRBJ2-5; 7 bases line up with TRBD1. Per germline, CDR1 WNHNN and CDR2 SYGVQD (reference sequence). CDR3 length equals 16 residues. V gave up 3 bases and J gave up 5 bases; unmatched junction bases: 12. The CDR3 is CASSELRDREEETQYF. In DNA, the CDR3 is TGCGCCAGCAGTGAATTGCGAGACAGGGAAGAGGAGACCCAGTACTTC.